The 23 T cell receptor beta chains listed next were all sequenced from one sample in a study of blood T cell repertoires in COVID-19. Assay: immunoSEQ multiplex PCR; the TCRdb copy retains only in-frame clones and omits some. The sample has around 170,000 clones, roughly 85% seen once. The sample was PBMCs or T cells enriched from blood (not recorded which). These receptors were collected from a woman aged 18-29 years who had recovered from COVID-19.

The CDR3 DNA sequence: TGTGCCAGCAGCCCGGGGGACAGCCCCACAGATACGCAGTATTTT. Its protein product is CASSPGDSPTDTQYF. This sequence joins TRBV7-3 and TRBJ2-3; perhaps TRBD1 as D (7 bases). The CDR3 runs 15 residues. The V end was cut by 5 bases, the J end by 2 bases, with 14 bases between. Germline CDR1 is SGHTA and CDR2 is FQGTGA.

This chain joins TRBV11-3 and TRBJ2-2; possibly TRBD1 for D (7 bases). The CDR3 is 16 residues long. Trimming removed 4 bases from V and 8 bases from J, with 20 bases in between. Per germline, CDR1 SGHNT and CDR2 YENEEA. The CDR3 here is CASSSRGAKAGGELFF. The CDR3 DNA reads as TGTGCCAGCAGCTCCAGGGGGGCCAAGGCGGGGGGGGAGCTGTTTTTT.

The V and J genes are TRBV4-1 and TRBJ2-1; D perhaps matches TRBD2 (5 bases). The V gene's germline CDR1 is MGHRA and CDR2 YSYEKL. The V end lost 0 bases, the J end lost 6 bases, and 9 bases lay between the germline ends. This CDR3 has 14 residues. DNA for the CDR3: TGCGCCAGCAGCCAAGATCTACTAGGCAATGAGCAGTTCTTC. The encoded protein is CASSQDLLGNEQFF.

The chain couples TRBV2 to TRBJ1-2; no definite D call. Germline CDR1 is SNHLY and CDR2 is FYNNEI. Trimming took off 3 bases at V and 8 bases at J, with 7 bases between the two ends. This CDR3 region has 11 residues. As DNA, the CDR3 is TGTGCCAGCAGTGACGGGGAAGGCTACACCTTC. It encodes CASSDGEGYTF.

This rearrangement joins TRBV6-1 to TRBJ1-1; perhaps TRBD1 as D (5 bases). Germline V gene lookup returns CDR1 MNHNS and CDR2 SASEGT. Trimming stripped 0 bases from V and 6 bases from J, with 11 bases between. The CDR3 runs to 14 residues. In nucleotides, the CDR3 is TGTGCCAGCAGTGAAGCTCCCTGGGGGGCTGAAGCTTTCTTT. It yields the protein CASSEAPWGAEAFF.

The rearrangement uses TRBV6-6 and TRBJ2-1; D perhaps matches TRBD2 (5 bases). CDR1 is MNHNY and CDR2 is SVGAGI in the germline V gene (reference sequence). V gave up 5 bases and J gave up 2 bases, with 10 bases separating them. This CDR3 contains 14 residues. DNA for the CDR3: TGTGCCAGCAGTCGAGCGGAGACCTACAATGAGCAGTTCTTC. Translated: CASSRAETYNEQFF.

This clone was picked up one time. This chain links TRBV5-4 with TRBJ1-2; 11 bases map to TRBD1. CDR1 SGHNT and CDR2 YYREEE come from the germline V gene (reference sequence). The trim removed 4 bases at V and 6 bases at J, leaving 8 bases unmatched. The length of the CDR3 is 15 residues. CDR3 in DNA: TGTGCCAGCAGCAGGACAGGGGGCGAAGGGGATGGCTACACCTTC. This sequence encodes CASSRTGGEGDGYTF.

The chain recombines TRBV19 with TRBJ1-5; TRBD1 might be the D (5 bases). Trimming removed 7 bases from V and 0 bases from J, with 10 bases in between. The germline V gene has CDR1 LNHDA and CDR2 SQIVND (reference sequence). CDR3 size: 14 residues. CDR3: CASNQGYSNQPQHF. Written as DNA, the CDR3 is TGTGCCAGTAATCAGGGATATAGCAATCAGCCCCAGCATTTT.

The chain carries TRBV13 and TRBJ1-3; D is unresolved. The germline CDR1 and CDR2 sequences are PRHDT and FYEKMQ (reference sequence). The germline V and J ends were trimmed by 3 bases and 0 bases, with 9 bases remaining between them. The length of the CDR3 is 15 residues. CDR3 sequence: CASSLAGVSGNTIYF. The CDR3 DNA follows: TGTGCCAGCAGCTTGGCAGGCGTCTCTGGAAACACCATATATTTT.

The chain has TRBV11-2 and TRBJ2-1; D perhaps matches TRBD2 (5 bases). Germline loops: CDR1 SGHAT, CDR2 FQNNGV. The CDR3 is made up of 14 amino acids. The ends were cut back, 4 bases at V and 9 bases at J, with 16 bases in the middle. The CDR3 DNA follows: TGTGCCAGCAGCTGGGGATACGGGAACAGTGAGCAGTTCTTC. Translating it yields CASSWGYGNSEQFF.

The chain combines TRBV14 with TRBJ1-6; D ambiguous. Trimming cost V 0 bases and J 8 bases, with 11 bases left between them. Germline V gene sequence: CDR1 SGHDN, CDR2 FVKESK. The CDR3 has 15 residues. The CDR3 DNA sequence: TGTGCCAGCAGCCAAGATGAGGGCTGGTATTCACCCCTCCACTTT. Its translation: CASSQDEGWYSPLHF.

The V and J genes are TRBV5-1 and TRBJ2-3; 10 bases are a match to TRBD2. Germline loops: CDR1 SGHRS, CDR2 YFSETQ. The CDR3 is 15 residues long. Trimming removed 1 base from V and 3 bases from J; junction bases left unmatched: 2. The CDR3 here is CASSLLAGGTDTQYF. CDR3 coding DNA: TGCGCCAGCAGCTTGTTAGCGGGAGGAACAGATACGCAGTATTTT.

V is TRBV6-4 and J is TRBJ1-6; 8 bases agree with TRBD1. After removal of 7 bases from V and 10 bases from J, the junction contained 9 bases not matched to a gene. CDR1 and CDR2 (germline): MRHNA, SNTAGT. The CDR3 is 14 amino acids. CDR3: CASITDRGESPLHF. The CDR3 nucleotides are TGTGCCAGCATTACTGACAGGGGAGAGTCACCCCTCCACTTT.

The chain has TRBV2 and TRBJ1-1, with D uncertain. CDR1 and CDR2 (germline): SNHLY, FYNNEI. The V end was cut by 2 bases, the J end by 8 bases, with 9 bases between. The CDR3 runs to 12 residues. The CDR3 sequence is CASSEFYGEAFF. The CDR3 bases are TGTGCCAGCAGTGAATTTTACGGGGAAGCTTTCTTT.

The rearrangement links TRBV21-1 to TRBJ1-2; TRBD1 is the table's D call, not checked against the DNA. TRBV21-1 is tagged as a pseudogene. This CDR3 has 17 amino acids. For the CDR3, the DNA is TGTGCCAGCAGCAGTACACCGTGCTACGGGACAGAGGAAGGCTACACCTTC. It translates to CASSSTPCYGTEEGYTF.

V usage is TRBV19 and J usage is TRBJ1-1; 9 bases line up with TRBD1. This CDR3 comprises 14 residues. In germline, CDR1 is LNHDA, CDR2 SQIVND (reference sequence). After removal of 10 bases from V and 9 bases from J, the junction contained 15 bases not matched to a gene. The CDR3 sequence is CATNPGTGFSKAFF. CDR3 sequence (DNA): TGTGCCACTAACCCCGGGACAGGGTTTTCAAAAGCTTTCTTT. Drawing the rest from reference TRBV19 and TRBJ1-1, the complete variable domain is DGGITQSPKYLFRKEGQNVTLSCEQNLNHDAMYWYRQDPGQGLRLIYYSQIVNDFQKGDIAEGYSVSREKKESFPLTVTSAQKNPTAFYLCATNPGTGFSKAFFGQGTRLTVV.

This sequence joins TRBV29-1 and TRBJ2-4; 9 bases map to TRBD1. Trimming removed 5 bases from V and 9 bases from J; junction bases left unmatched: 29. Germline V lookup: CDR1 SQVTM, CDR2 ANQGSEA. This CDR3 spans 20 amino acids. The DNA for the CDR3 is TGCAGCGTTACCAGCTGGGACAGGGTATTCCCGATTCGGGCCCCAGGCATTCAGTACTTC. Protein sequence: CSVTSWDRVFPIRAPGIQYF.

The V gene is TRBV6-6, the J gene TRBJ1-3; 8 nucleotides match TRBD1. Germline V lookup: CDR1 MNHNY, CDR2 SVGAGI (reference sequence). V was clipped by 6 bases and J by 0 bases; unmatched bases: 7. CDR3 length equals 16 residues. CDR3 sequence reads: CASSPDRGYSGNTIYF. The CDR3 region has the DNA TGTGCCAGCAGCCCCGACAGGGGCTACTCTGGAAACACCATATATTTT.

The DNA of the CDR3 is TGTGCCAGCAGCCTATTTGGACTAAGCGGGAGGGCTGAGCTGTTTTTT. Residues: CASSLFGLSGRAELFF. V usage is TRBV14 and J usage is TRBJ2-2, with 10 bases that match TRBD2. There are 16 residues in the CDR3. After removal of 4 bases from V and 11 bases from J, the junction contained 13 bases not matched to a gene. Germline CDR1 is SGHDN and CDR2 is FVKESK.

The chain combines TRBV21-1 with TRBJ1-1; no DNA check was done on the table's D call, TRBD1. TRBV21-1 is tagged as a pseudogene. CDR3 length: 17 amino acids. CDR3 nucleotide sequence: TGTGCCAGCAGCATGCAGAAGGCAGGTCAATTGAACACTGAAGCTTTCTTT. Translation gives CASSMQKAGQLNTEAFF.

The chain joins TRBV2 to TRBJ1-5; TRBD1 matches at 8 bases. CDR3 length: 16 residues. Germline values: CDR1 SNHLY, CDR2 FYNNEI. J gave up 1 base and V 6 bases, and 8 bases lay outside the gene matches. The CDR3: CASRAGRGLSNQPQHF. For the CDR3, the DNA is TGTGCCAGCAGAGCAGGCAGGGGGCTAAGCAATCAGCCCCAGCATTTT.

This clone has just one count. The CDR3: CATRSTSGGEFF. CDR3 bases: TGTGCCACACGCTCCACTAGCGGGGGTGAGTTCTTC. The chain carries TRBV6-5 and TRBJ2-1; 11 nucleotides agree with TRBD2. This CDR3 contains 12 residues. V was clipped by 10 bases and J by 14 bases; unmatched bases: 10. In germline, CDR1 is MNHEY, CDR2 SVGAGI.

The chain has TRBV20-1 and TRBJ1-5; D possibly corresponds to TRBD1 (5 bases). Per the germline V gene, CDR1 is DFQATT and CDR2 is SNEGSKA (reference sequence). The CDR3 consists of 13 residues. Trimming took off 3 bases at V and 8 bases at J, with 14 bases between the two ends. The CDR3 DNA reads TGCAGTGCTAGTAGATCGGGACTGGAGCCCCAGCATTTT. It is translated as CSASRSGLEPQHF.